These 13 T cell receptor beta chains were all obtained from the same sample, sequenced in a study of T-cell reconstitution after alpha-beta-depleted transplantation in children. It was with unique molecular identifiers that the TCRbeta library was prepared. TCRdb re-called the PCR reads with MiXCR, one entry per CDR3 protein. Among roughly 4,200 distinct CDR3 sequences listed, 15% to 20% were seen once. The sequencing used PBMCs, mostly from graft donor cells, collected 180 days after TCRalphabeta/CD19-depleted stem cell transplant. These receptors all come from a male patient between 2 and 15 years old who had a stem cell transplant for acute lymphoblastic leukemia, so the T cells may come from the graft donor.

This chain joins TRBV20-1 and TRBJ1-4; 11 bases are a match to TRBD1. V was pared by 5 bases and J by 2 bases, with 10 bases of the junction left unmatched. Germline V gene data show CDR1 as DFQATT and CDR2 as SNEGSKA (reference sequence). The length of the CDR3 is 17 residues. The CDR3 DNA reads TGCAGTGCTTTGGGACAGGGGGATTGGAGTACTAATGAAAAACTGTTTTTT. Protein: CSALGQGDWSTNEKLFF.

This chain connects TRBV5-2 to TRBJ2-7; the D call of TRBD1 is as the table states it, not checked on the DNA. TRBV5-2 is tagged as a pseudogene. This CDR3 contains 17 residues. CDR3 DNA: TGTGCCAGGGGCCCGGTGCCCGGGACAGGGTCTCCCCACGAGCAGTACTTC. It yields the protein CARGPVPGTGSPHEQYF.

This clonotype was seen repeatedly, ten times or more. The chain is built from TRBV12-3 or TRBV12-4 and TRBJ2-7; 8 nucleotides match TRBD2. The CDR3 has 15 amino acids. Germline trimming cut 6 bases from V and 0 bases from J; bases unmatched to any gene: 7. The CDR3 coding sequence is TGTGCCAGCAGGCGGGGGGCGGTCAGCTCCTACGAGCAGTACTTC. This translates into CASRRGAVSSYEQYF.

This clonotype was observed at least ten times. The chain couples TRBV20-1 to TRBJ2-1, with D unresolved. From germline, CDR1 is DFQATT and CDR2 SNEGSKA (reference sequence). The V gene lost 3 bases and the J gene lost 15 bases, with 21 bases spanning the gap. The CDR3 contains 13 residues. Here the CDR3 reads CSARPSATRSRFF. The CDR3 bases are TGCAGTGCTAGGCCCTCGGCCACCCGTTCGCGGTTCTTC.

This chain links TRBV28 with TRBJ1-5, with no clear D. Germline CDR1 MDHEN, CDR2 SYDVKM. The CDR3 totals 12 residues. The V gene lost 3 bases and the J gene lost 8 bases, with 8 bases spanning the gap. The CDR3 DNA reads TGTGCCAGCAGTTTCCGTCGCGAGCCCCAGCATTTT. Amino acids: CASSFRREPQHF. The whole variable domain, filled in from reference TRBV28 and TRBJ1-5, reads DVKVTQSSRYLVKRTGEKVFLECVQDMDHENMFWYRQDPGLGLRLIYFSYDVKMKEKGDIPEGYSVSREKKERFSLILESASTNQTSMYLCASSFRREPQHFGDGTRLSIL.

At least ten counts were recorded for this clonotype. The rearrangement joins TRBV7-9 to TRBJ1-1; D may be TRBD1 (5 bases). The CDR3 spans 13 residues. The V end was cut by 5 bases, the J end by 10 bases, with 17 bases between. Germline-derived CDR1 and CDR2 are SEHNR and FQNEAQ (reference sequence). The CDR3 DNA reads TGTGCCAGCAGCCCAACGCAGGGTCCGAGAGCTTTCTTT. This sequence encodes CASSPTQGPRAFF.

This clonotype was seen ten or more times. The chain links TRBV10-3 to TRBJ1-4; 8 bases are shared with TRBD1. This CDR3 spans 17 amino acids. Germline CDR1 ENHRY, CDR2 SYGVKD. After removal of 4 bases from V and 8 bases from J, the junction contained 15 bases not matched to a gene. The CDR3 reads CAISVSRDRLRREKLFF. The CDR3 DNA is TGTGCCATCAGTGTTAGTCGGGACAGGCTCAGACGGGAAAAACTGTTTTTT.

This clonotype came up many times. The chain couples TRBV5-6 to TRBJ2-2, with 7 nucleotides matching TRBD1. The J segment lost 5 bases and the V segment lost 4 bases, leaving 11 bases of the junction unmatched. The CDR3 runs to 16 residues. Germline V gene data show CDR1 as SGHDT and CDR2 as YYEEEE. CDR3 region: CASSGATGSETGELFF. CDR3 DNA sequence: TGTGCCAGCAGCGGAGCGACAGGGTCGGAAACCGGGGAGCTGTTTTTT.

The table lists this clonotype with many counts. The chain employs TRBV5-6 and TRBJ2-7; no reliable D call. The ends were cut back, 0 bases at V and 7 bases at J, with 17 bases in the middle. CDR1 is SGHDT, CDR2 YYEEEE, per germline. The CDR3 is made up of 15 amino acids. For the CDR3, the DNA is TGTGCCAGCAGCTTGGTCCAAGCTGGTAGCTGGGAGCAGTACTTC. Protein sequence: CASSLVQAGSWEQYF. The full variable domain, with the rest looked up from reference TRBV5-6 and TRBJ2-7, is DAGVTQSPTHLIKTRGQQVTLRCSPKSGHDTVSWYQQALGQGPQFIFQYYEEEERQRGNFPDRFSGHQFPNYSSELNVNALLLGDSALYLCASSLVQAGSWEQYFGPGTRLTVT.

This clonotype was detected many times. This rearrangement joins TRBV19 to TRBJ2-5; possibly TRBD2 for D (5 bases). The CDR3 runs 14 residues. Germline CDR1 is LNHDA and CDR2 is SQIVND (reference sequence). V was trimmed by 4 bases and J by 2 bases, leaving 11 bases between them. CDR3 sequence reads: CASSTREPQETQYF. The CDR3 region has the DNA TGTGCCAGTAGTACGAGGGAGCCTCAAGAGACCCAGTACTTC. The full variable domain, completed using reference TRBV19 and TRBJ2-5, is DGGITQSPKYLFRKEGQNVTLSCEQNLNHDAMYWYRQDPGQGLRLIYYSQIVNDFQKGDIAEGYSVSREKKESFPLTVTSAQKNPTAFYLCASSTREPQETQYFGPGTRLLVL.

This rearrangement joins TRBV4-2 to TRBJ2-1; TRBD1 or TRBD2 may be the D gene (5 bases each). V lost 1 base and J lost 10, with 8 bases in between. The CDR3 extends over 12 amino acids. Germline values: CDR1 LGHNA, CDR2 YNFKEQ. The CDR3 coding sequence is TGTGCCAGCAGCCAAGGAGAGGGGGAGCAGTTCTTC. Translated, it gives CASSQGEGEQFF.

As for this clonotype: An end of the junction differs from the germline gene, which may be a read error. The V call is TRBV3-1, the J call TRBJ1-1; no definite D call. The CDR3 extends over 15 amino acids. Germline V gives CDR1 LGHDT, CDR2 YNNKEL (reference sequence). The CDR3 spells CASGHLLRGRTAAFF. The CDR3, as DNA: TGTGCCAGCGGCCACCTCTTACGGGGTCGGACTGCAGCTTTCTTT.

This clonotype showed up many times. The gene calls are TRBV2 and TRBJ1-6; D not certain. Germline assignment: CDR1 SNHLY and CDR2 FYNNEI. Trimming removed 5 bases from V and 0 bases from J, with 5 bases in between. The CDR3 sequence is 14 residues long. The CDR3 loop is CASSLDSYNSPLHF. In nucleotides, the CDR3 is TGTGCCAGCAGTCTAGACTCCTATAATTCACCCCTCCACTTT.